This T cell receptor (beta chain) is drawn from a study of OX40 agonist ivuxolimab in advanced cancers. Broader study findings: Dosing at 0.1 to 3.0 mg/kg was accompanied by clonal expansion of CD4+ and CD8+ blood T cells by week 6.

The CDR3 loop spans 17 amino acids. Germline lookup yields CDR1 SGHDT and CDR2 YYEEEE. V lost 0 bases and J 0 bases, leaving 13 bases between the germline ends. Clones were read by immunoSEQ multiplex PCR, and TCRdb kept only the in-frame ones, dropping some. The table has tens of thousands of clones, approximately 81% seen once. This clone was observed a handful of times. Its matching antigen is unknown. Sequenced material: CD4+ or CD8+ T cells sorted from blood, taken in a trial of the OX40 agonist ivuxolimab. The chain combines TRBV5-6 with TRBJ2-4; D perhaps matches TRBD2 (5 bases). The sequence was collected from an adult with an advanced solid tumor such as melanoma, head and neck, liver or kidney cancer. CDR3 region: CASSLGTSSLAKNIQYF. The CDR3 region has the DNA TGTGCCAGCAGCTTGGGGACTTCCTCCCTAGCCAAAAACATTCAGTACTTC. The variable domain in full, completed from reference TRBV5-6 and TRBJ2-4, reads DAGVTQSPTHLIKTRGQQVTLRCSPKSGHDTVSWYQQALGQGPQFIFQYYEEEERQRGNFPDRFSGHQFPNYSSELNVNALLLGDSALYLCASSLGTSSLAKNIQYFGAGTRLSVL.